This T cell receptor beta chain was retrieved from a study of T cells after yellow fever vaccination (dated by TCRdb to between 2017 and 2020). Concerning the study at large: The SMART-Seq v4 Ultra Low Input RNA kit was used to prepare libraries from fractions with low cell numbers. To follow T-cell clones before and after both primary and booster YFV17D yellow fever vaccination, bulk TCR alpha and beta repertoires underwent longitudinal sequencing. Two healthy male donors made up the cohort, one aged 18 to 29 years and the other aged 30 to 40 years. Blood was collected at multiple timepoints before and after primary and secondary immunization, and bulk PBMC replicates and cell subsets were isolated. Results and caveats for the whole study, not just this receptor: The secondary T-cell response was found to be weaker but faster than the primary response, with a peak reached on day 5 rather than on day 15. A small share of clonotypes occurred in both CD4 and CD8 compartments, likely arising from convergent recombination. Computational filtering was required because FACS-sorted repertoires could contain abundant contaminating clonotypes from the bulk population. Because the study included only a couple of donors, the extent to which the findings can be generalized is limited. After the booster, most of the clones that had expanded following primary vaccination were detected again (about 95% of CD4 and around 88% of CD8), which suggests that memory was broadly maintained.

This clonotype was counted many times. What antigen it recognizes has not been identified. Base qualities were left out, and no much larger clone turns up one base away. The meaning of the sample's treatment or condition label: live attenuated yellow fever vaccine strain. Two biological replicates of bulk PBMCs were collected at each blood-draw timepoint. A standard Ficoll-Paque protocol was used to isolate PBMCs from peripheral blood. RNA was extracted with TriZol from bulk PBMCs, CD4 and CD8 fractions, and dextramer-positive and dextramer-negative fractions. Sequencing was performed on an Illumina NovaSeq 6000. TCR cDNA was made using 5'RACE template switching, a step that added a universal primer site and unique molecular identifiers. cDNA synthesis was primed from both the TCR alpha and TCR beta constant segments. Libraries were amplified in two PCR steps, with sample barcodes and sequencing adapters added in the second step. Sequencing of the libraries was done on either Illumina HiSeq 2500 (2x100 bp) or NovaSeq (2x150 bp). The paper's data handling went like this. MIGEC was used to demultiplex reads and collapse the reads into UMI consensus sequences, and MiXCR was used for V(D)J alignment. Using edgeR on replicate PBMC samples, clonotypes were called vaccine-responding if FDR was below 0.01 and the log2 fold change was above 5 up to day 15. Each bulk clonotype received a CD4 or CD8 identity based on whether the sequenced CD4 or CD8 repertoire contained that clonotype at higher abundance. TCRdb trimmed the raw reads at Q25, called clones with MiXCR and kept productive beta chains. For every CDR3 protein sequence, its rows merge into one entry that carries the most common genes and DNA. These V and J calls derive from TCRdb rather than the authors' analysis. The sample table holds some 250,000 distinct CDR3 sequences, of which roughly 3.7% were seen once. The top ten constitute about 20% of the sample.

The germline V and J ends show losses of 5 bases and 4 bases respectively, and no gene match explains 7 bases of the junction. For CDR1 and CDR2, the germline V gene lists SGHTA and FQGNSA. The CDR3 runs 15 residues from the cysteine to the phenylalanine. The entry retains the CDR3 DNA only, 45 bases that are in frame from base 1. This chain joins TRBV7-2 to TRBJ2-1, with 8 bases in between that match TRBD2. The receptor comes from a man younger than 30 who received the YFV17D yellow fever vaccine. The sample here was PBMCs, taken 15 days after the yellow fever booster vaccination. The CDR3 region has the sequence CASSPWSGGYNEQFF. The DNA sequence is as follows: TGTGCCAGCAGCCCATGGAGCGGGGGTTACAATGAGCAGTTCTTC.